The TCR beta chain under discussion was sequenced for a study of blood T cell repertoires in COVID-19. This clone was observed a few times. The V gene end was trimmed by 0 bases and the J gene end by 7 bases; junction bases not matched to a gene: 9. Germline V lookup: CDR1 LGHNA, CDR2 YSLEER. CDR3 length equals 17 residues. Libraries were prepared by immunoSEQ multiplex PCR; TCRdb keeps only in-frame clonotypes and omits some of them. This sample has about 310,000 clones, with almost 90% found just once. The chain has TRBV4-3 and TRBJ2-2; the match to TRBD2 covers 9 bases. Material: peripheral blood. This receptor was obtained from a woman aged 40 to 50 with COVID-19, enrolled during active disease. CDR3 region: CASSQDGQSGRNGELFF. In DNA form, the CDR3 reads TGCGCCAGCAGCCAAGATGGGCAGAGCGGGAGGAACGGGGAGCTGTTTTTT.